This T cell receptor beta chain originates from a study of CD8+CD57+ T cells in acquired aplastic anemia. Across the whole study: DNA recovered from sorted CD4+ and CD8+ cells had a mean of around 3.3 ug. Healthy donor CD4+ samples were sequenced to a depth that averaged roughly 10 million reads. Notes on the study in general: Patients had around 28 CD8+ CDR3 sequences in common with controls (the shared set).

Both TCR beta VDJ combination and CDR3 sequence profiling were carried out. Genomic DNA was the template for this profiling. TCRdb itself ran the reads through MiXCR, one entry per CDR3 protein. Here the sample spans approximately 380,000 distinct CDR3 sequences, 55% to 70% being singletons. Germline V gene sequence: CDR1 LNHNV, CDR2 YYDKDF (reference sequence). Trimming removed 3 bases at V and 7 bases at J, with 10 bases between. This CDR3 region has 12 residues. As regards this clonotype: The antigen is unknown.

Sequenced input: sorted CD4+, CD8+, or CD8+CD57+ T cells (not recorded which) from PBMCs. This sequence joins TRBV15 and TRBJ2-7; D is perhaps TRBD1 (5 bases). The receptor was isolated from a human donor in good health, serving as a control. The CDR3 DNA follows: TGTGCCACCAGCAGGGGGCTGGGGGAGCAGTACTTC. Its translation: CATSRGLGEQYF.